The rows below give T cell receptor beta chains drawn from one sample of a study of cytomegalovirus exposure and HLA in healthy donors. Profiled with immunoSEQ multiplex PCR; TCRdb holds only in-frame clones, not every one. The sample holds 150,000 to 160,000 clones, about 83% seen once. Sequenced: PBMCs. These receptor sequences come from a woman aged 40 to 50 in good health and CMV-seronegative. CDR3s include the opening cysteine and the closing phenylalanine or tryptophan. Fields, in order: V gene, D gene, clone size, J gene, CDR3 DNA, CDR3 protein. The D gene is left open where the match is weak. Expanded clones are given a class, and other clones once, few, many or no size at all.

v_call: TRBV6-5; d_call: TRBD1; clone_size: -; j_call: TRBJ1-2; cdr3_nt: TGTGCCAGCAGTATCGACAGGGGCCATGGCTACACCTTC; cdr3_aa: CASSIDRGHGYTF
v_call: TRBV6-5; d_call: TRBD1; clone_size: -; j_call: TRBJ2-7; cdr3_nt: TGTGCCAGCAAACAGGGACAGATAATCTCCTACGAGCAGTACTTC; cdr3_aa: CASKQGQIISYEQYF
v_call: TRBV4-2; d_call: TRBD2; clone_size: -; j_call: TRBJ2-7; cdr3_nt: TGTGCCAGCAGCCAACCGACTAGCGGGAGTTACGAGCAGTACTTC; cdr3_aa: CASSQPTSGSYEQYF
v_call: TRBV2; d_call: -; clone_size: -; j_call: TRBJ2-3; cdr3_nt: TGTGCCAGCAGGACTCGGGACTTCACAGATACGCAGTATTTT; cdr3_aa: CASRTRDFTDTQYF
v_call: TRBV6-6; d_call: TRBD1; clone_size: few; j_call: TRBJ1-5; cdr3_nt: TGTGCCAGCAGTTACGACCGGACAGGGAGGGATCAGCCCCAGCATTTT; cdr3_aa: CASSYDRTGRDQPQHF
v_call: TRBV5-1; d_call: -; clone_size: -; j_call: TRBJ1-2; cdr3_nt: TGCGCCAGCAGCTTGCAGGAGGAAGTCTATGGCTACACCTTC; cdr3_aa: CASSLQEEVYGYTF
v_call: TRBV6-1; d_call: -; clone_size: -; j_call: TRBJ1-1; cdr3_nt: TGTGCCAGCAGTGTATCTTTCTTT; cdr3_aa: CASSVSFF
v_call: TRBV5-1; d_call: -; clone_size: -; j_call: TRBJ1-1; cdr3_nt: TGCGCCAGCAGCTTGGAGTTGCCGGGGAACACTGAAGCTTTCTTT; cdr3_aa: CASSLELPGNTEAFF
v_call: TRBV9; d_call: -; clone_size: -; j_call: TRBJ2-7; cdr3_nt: TGTGCCAGCAGCGTAAGTCCTAGCGTCTACGAGCAGTACTTC; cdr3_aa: CASSVSPSVYEQYF
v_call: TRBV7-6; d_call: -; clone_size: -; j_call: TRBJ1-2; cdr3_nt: TGTGCCAGCAGCCTGATCGGGGACTATGGCTACACCTTC; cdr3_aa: CASSLIGDYGYTF
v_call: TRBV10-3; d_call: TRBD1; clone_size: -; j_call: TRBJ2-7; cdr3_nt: TGTGCCATCAGTGGGACAGGAAACTACGAGCAGTACTTC; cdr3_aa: CAISGTGNYEQYF